A single sample is the source of the 17 T cell receptor beta chains below, sequenced in a study of blood T cell repertoires in COVID-19. Generated by immunoSEQ multiplex PCR, the TCRdb table keeps only in-frame clones and is missing some. The sample includes fewer than 250,000 clones, 70% to 85% of them seen just once. Material: peripheral blood. The receptors were sampled from a woman between 50 and 59 years old with acute or convalescent COVID-19.

This clone was seen only a few times. This chain links TRBV6-2 or TRBV6-3 with TRBJ1-5, with D possibly matching TRBD1 (5 bases). Trimming took off 0 bases at V and 0 bases at J, with 15 bases between the two ends. The CDR3 covers 18 residues. CDR1 is MNHEY and CDR2 is SVGEGT in the germline V gene. DNA of the CDR3: TGTGCCAGCAGTTACTCTTTAAGTTTCGGGGGTAGCAATCAGCCCCAGCATTTT. Its translation: CASSYSLSFGGSNQPQHF.

This clone was found a few times. The chain links TRBV13 to TRBJ1-1; 10 bases map to TRBD1. Per the germline V gene, CDR1 is PRHDT and CDR2 is FYEKMQ (reference sequence). The V segment lost 1 base and the J segment 5 bases; nucleotides outside the gene matches: 7. The CDR3 spans 16 residues. DNA of the CDR3: TGTGCCAGCAGCTTAGAGACAGGGGGCAAGGAAACTGAAGCTTTCTTT. Translation gives CASSLETGGKETEAFF.

The genes are TRBV5-1 and TRBJ2-2, with a tentative D call TRBD1 (5 bases). This CDR3 has 15 amino acids. In germline, CDR1 is SGHRS, CDR2 YFSETQ. The V end lost 0 bases, the J end lost 2 bases, and 8 bases lay between the germline ends. DNA for the CDR3: TGCGCCAGCAGCTTGGTTAGGGGAAACACCGGGGAGCTGTTTTTT. Translating it yields CASSLVRGNTGELFF.

This clone was counted a few times. V and J are TRBV2 and TRBJ2-7; 8 bases align to TRBD1. Unmatched junction bases numbered 8, after V lost 8 bases and J lost 2 bases. CDR3 length: 14 amino acids. The germline V gene has CDR1 SNHLY and CDR2 FYNNEI. The CDR3 is CASGSGQGAYEQYF. CDR3 DNA sequence: TGTGCCAGCGGATCCGGACAGGGAGCCTACGAGCAGTACTTC.

V usage is TRBV5-5 and J usage is TRBJ2-3; 11 bases map to TRBD1. Germline loops: CDR1 SGHKS, CDR2 YYEKEE (reference sequence). The CDR3 sequence is 16 residues long. After removal of 0 bases from V and 0 bases from J, the junction contained 0 bases not matched to a gene. The CDR3 loop is CASSLGDRGSTDTQYF. CDR3 DNA sequence: TGTGCCAGCAGCTTGGGGGACAGGGGGAGCACAGATACGCAGTATTTT.

V is TRBV5-8 and J is TRBJ2-7; 13 positions agree with TRBD2. V shed 2 bases and J 1 base; nucleotides not matched to a gene: 6. The germline CDR1 and CDR2 sequences are SGHTS and YDEGEE. The CDR3 runs 17 residues. CDR3 sequence reads: CASSFGLAGDRSYEQYF. CDR3 bases: TGTGCCAGCAGCTTTGGACTAGCGGGAGATAGGTCCTACGAGCAGTACTTC.

The chain is built from TRBV6-2 or TRBV6-3 and TRBJ2-5, with D possibly matching TRBD2 (6 bases). Germline CDR1 MNHEY, CDR2 SVGEGT. This CDR3 contains 14 residues. V was trimmed by 0 bases and J by 4 bases, leaving 9 bases between them. CDR3 region: CASSYSRLVETQYF. The CDR3 DNA sequence: TGTGCCAGCAGTTACTCGAGACTAGTAGAGACCCAGTACTTC.

This clone has only a few counts. This sequence joins TRBV4-1 and TRBJ1-1; no reliable D call. This CDR3 has 15 amino acids. Per germline, CDR1 MGHRA and CDR2 YSYEKL. The germline V and J ends were trimmed by 4 bases and 4 bases, with 16 bases remaining between them. The CDR3 DNA sequence: TGCGCCAGCAGCCTCCCCGACACCTTGGGCACTGAAGCTTTCTTT. It specifies CASSLPDTLGTEAFF.

V gene TRBV30 combines with J gene TRBJ2-5; a possible D gene is TRBD1 (5 bases). The CDR3 runs to 11 residues. V was trimmed by 0 bases and J by 7 bases, leaving 6 bases between them. Germline CDR1 and CDR2: GTSNPN and SVGIG (reference sequence). The CDR3 DNA reads as TGTGCCTGGAGTGTAACAGGGACCCAGTACTTC. This gives the protein CAWSVTGTQYF.

This chain connects TRBV3-1 (or the pseudogene TRBV3-2) to TRBJ1-6; a weak D match, TRBD1 (5 bases). Germline CDR1 reads LGHDT; CDR2 reads YNNKEL (reference sequence). Deletions cut 7 bases from V and 7 bases from J, with 17 bases between. CDR3 length: 15 residues. The CDR3 sequence: CASTLLAGKNSPLHF. DNA for the CDR3: TGTGCCAGCACCCTTCTTGCAGGGAAAAATTCACCCCTCCACTTT.

This clone was seen a few times. Other nucleotide sequences in the sample specify the same CDR3. The DNA of the CDR3 is TGTGCCAGCAGTTACGGGCAGAACACTGAAGCTTTCTTT. It encodes CASSYGQNTEAFF. The gene calls are TRBV6-5 and TRBJ1-1; no definite D call. Germline V gene sequence: CDR1 MNHEY, CDR2 SVGAGI. Trimming took off 2 bases at V and 1 base at J, with 5 bases between the two ends. CDR3 length equals 13 residues.

The chain carries TRBV2 and TRBJ2-3; D gene uncertain. V lost 5 bases to trimming and J lost 10 bases, with 16 bases between them. The CDR3 totals 13 residues. Germline V gene sequence: CDR1 SNHLY, CDR2 FYNNEI. CDR3 nucleotide sequence: TGTGCCAGCAGTCCCACTATCCGGAATCCGCAGTATTTT. Its protein is CASSPTIRNPQYF.

This rearrangement joins TRBV30 to TRBJ2-7; D possibly corresponds to TRBD1 (5 bases). The CDR3 loop spans 11 amino acids. The V gene lost 4 bases and the J gene lost 3 bases, with 7 bases spanning the gap. Germline CDR1 GTSNPN, CDR2 SVGIG (reference sequence). The CDR3 reads CAWNRGYEQYF. The CDR3 DNA reads TGTGCCTGGAATAGGGGCTACGAGCAGTACTTC.

This clone was observed at least ten times. The gene calls are TRBV6-5 and TRBJ2-2; 8 nucleotides agree with TRBD2. Germline V CDR1 and CDR2: MNHEY, SVGAGI. V was pared by 8 bases and J by 4 bases, with 6 bases of the junction left unmatched. The CDR3 spans 14 residues. Here the CDR3 DNA reads TGTGCCAGCTCCGGGACTAGGGGCACCGGGGAGCTGTTTTTT. It encodes CASSGTRGTGELFF.

The V gene is TRBV11-2, the J gene TRBJ2-6; D gene ambiguous. Germline V gene lookup returns CDR1 SGHAT and CDR2 FQNNGV. The CDR3 contains 18 residues. Trimming pared 3 bases from V and 0 bases from J, leaving 15 bases between. The CDR3 sequence: CASSFQQNSFSGANVLTF. DNA for the CDR3: TGTGCCAGCAGCTTTCAACAGAACTCATTCTCTGGGGCCAACGTCCTGACTTTC. The entire variable domain, with the rest obtained from reference TRBV11-2 and TRBJ2-6, is as follows: EAGVAQSPRYKIIEKRQSVAFWCNPISGHATLYWYQQILGQGPKLLIQFQNNGVVDDSQLPKDRFSAERLKGVDSTLKIQPAKLEDSAVYLCASSFQQNSFSGANVLTFGAGSRLTVL.

This clone was counted many times. The chain has TRBV19 and TRBJ1-3, with TRBD1 matching over 7 bases. The V gene end was trimmed by 8 bases and the J gene end by 3 bases; junction bases not matched to a gene: 7. The CDR3 is made up of 14 amino acids. Germline V lookup: CDR1 LNHDA, CDR2 SQIVND (reference sequence). The CDR3, as DNA: TGTGCCAGTGGGTACAGGGGAATTGGAAACACCATATATTTT. Translated: CASGYRGIGNTIYF.

The gene calls are TRBV6-5 and TRBJ2-1, with 9 bases identical to TRBD2. The CDR3 covers 14 residues. From germline, CDR1 is MNHEY and CDR2 SVGAGI. Unmatched junction bases numbered 9, after V lost 7 bases and J lost 8 bases. CDR3 bases: TGTGCCAGCACCTCCAGCGGGGGGACCGATGAGCAGTTCTTC. Residues: CASTSSGGTDEQFF.